This is a list of T cell receptor beta chains from one sample in a study of blood T cell repertoires in COVID-19. The data were produced by immunoSEQ multiplex PCR, yet TCRdb's version contains in-frame clones alone and is incomplete. The data hold around 53,000 clones, with 85% to 95% observed a single time. The sample consisted of peripheral blood. Receptors were obtained from a human donor in a cohort sampled during active COVID-19. The conserved cysteine and the conserved F or W are not part of the CDR3 here.

V | CDR3
TRBV28 | ASSLAGGQPQH
TRBV7-9 | ASSFRTGNYGYT
TRBV5-1 | ASSLGTPENGYT
TRBV5-1 | ASSRGQGGTEAF
TRBV5-1 | ASTGGGRGYNEQF
TRBV9 | ASSGGTGVSTEAF
TRBV3-1/TRBV3-2 | ASSEGITSGEGTDTQY
TRBV10-3 | AISESMSVQGGQPQH
TRBV30 | AWKYRVVDSRAF
TRBV5-4 | ASSLGTPRPPDTQY
TRBV29-1 | SAPRGNEQF
TRBV6-5 | ASSRIRTDTQY
TRBV30 | AWSVGGSTEAF
TRBV6-6 | ASSPAGFTLSGNTIY
TRBV11-3 | ASSPRTGSSYNEQF
TRBV6-5 | ASRLTGTTDTQY
TRBV5-5 | ASSPRAGGRETQY
TRBV2 | ASNLEDQPQH
TRBV6-5 | ASSYTGRGGAF
TRBV6-1 | ASSEGTGQETQY
TRBV18 | ASSRVEEGYT
TRBV4-1 | ASSQDPVAVFGNTGELF